The rows below give T cell receptor beta chains drawn from one sample of a study of cytomegalovirus exposure and HLA in healthy donors. This table comes from immunoSEQ multiplex PCR, and its TCRdb copy is limited to in-frame clones, with some not included. The sample yields about 280,000 clones, 85% to 90% seen once. What was sequenced was PBMCs. These TCRs come from a woman aged 18-35 years in good health and CMV-seronegative. Each CDR3 is given with its conserved first and last residue. The order of the fields is clone size, J gene, D gene, V gene, CDR3 DNA, CDR3 protein. D genes are given only for firm matches. The size field is filled for only some rows; it gives once, few, many or a size class.

size: once
J: TRBJ2-4
D: TRBD2
V: TRBV4-2
DNA: TGTGCCAGCAGCCAATCGGGGGGGGTGGCCAAAAACATTCAGTACTTC
CDR3: CASSQSGGVAKNIQYF

size: once
J: TRBJ2-1
D: -
V: TRBV2
DNA: TGTGCGTCCGAGGGGGGGGGATACAATGAGCAGTTCTTC
CDR3: CASEGGGYNEQFF

size: -
J: TRBJ1-2
D: -
V: TRBV4-1
DNA: TGCGCCAGCAGCCAAGACAGGGGTGCAATCTATGGCTACACCTTC
CDR3: CASSQDRGAIYGYTF

size: -
J: TRBJ2-1
D: -
V: TRBV30
DNA: TGTGCCTGGAGTGTAGGGGTCTATTACAATGAGCAGTTCTTC
CDR3: CAWSVGVYYNEQFF

size: -
J: TRBJ2-2
D: -
V: TRBV5-1
DNA: TGCGCCAGCAGCCCTTCTGTGAACACCGGGGAGCTGTTTTTT
CDR3: CASSPSVNTGELFF

size: -
J: TRBJ1-4
D: -
V: TRBV5-1
DNA: TGCGCCAGCAGCTTCGGGGGAGAAAAACTGTTTTTT
CDR3: CASSFGGEKLFF

size: -
J: TRBJ1-5
D: -
V: TRBV18
DNA: TGTGCCAGCTCACGAGGGTCTGGCAATCAGCCCCAGCATTTT
CDR3: CASSRGSGNQPQHF

size: -
J: TRBJ2-1
D: TRBD2
V: TRBV25-1
DNA: TGTGCCAGCAGTGAGCAGGGACTAGCGGGGGACCATGGGGAGTTCTTC
CDR3: CASSEQGLAGDHGEFF

size: -
J: TRBJ1-4
D: -
V: TRBV5-1
DNA: TGCGCCAGCAGCTCCCCCGGGCGGGCAACTAATGAAAAACTGTTTTTT
CDR3: CASSSPGRATNEKLFF

size: once
J: TRBJ2-7
D: TRBD1
V: TRBV5-6
DNA: TGTGCCAGCAGCGCTATGGGACAGGGCCACGAGCAGTACTTC
CDR3: CASSAMGQGHEQYF

size: -
J: TRBJ1-2
D: TRBD1
V: TRBV10-3
DNA: TGTGCCATCAGTGAGAGGACAGGGGGGGCGACTAACTATGGCTACACCTTC
CDR3: CAISERTGGATNYGYTF

size: -
J: TRBJ1-4
D: -
V: TRBV6-1
DNA: TGTGCCAGCGGTCTCAGGGGTTGGGAAAAACTGTTTTTT
CDR3: CASGLRGWEKLFF

size: -
J: TRBJ1-5
D: -
V: TRBV5-1
DNA: TGCGCCAGCAGCTACTCTAGCAATCAGCCCCAGCATTTT
CDR3: CASSYSSNQPQHF

size: few
J: TRBJ1-1
D: -
V: TRBV23-1
DNA: TGCGCCACGTTTAAGAACACTGAAGCTTTCTTT
CDR3: CATFKNTEAFF

size: -
J: TRBJ1-5
D: TRBD1
V: TRBV5-6
DNA: TGTGCCAGCAGCCAAGTGGACAGGGAAGGGGGTCAGCCCCAGCATTTT
CDR3: CASSQVDREGGQPQHF

size: -
J: TRBJ2-1
D: -
V: TRBV6-1
DNA: TGTGCCAGCAGTGAATTTTCTCGGGGGAATGAGCAGTTCTTC
CDR3: CASSEFSRGNEQFF

size: -
J: TRBJ1-2
D: -
V: TRBV7-8
DNA: TGTGCCAGCAGCTTAGTCAGTAATGGCTACACCTTC
CDR3: CASSLVSNGYTF